The TCR beta chain under discussion was sequenced for a study of shared clonotypes between healthy human individuals. For the study at large: Per-donor plates numbered three CD4 naive, three CD4 memory, two CD8 naive and one CD8 memory.

Only CD45RO-negative cells positively selected for CCR7 counted as naive CD8 cells, so terminally differentiated effector memory CD45RA+ cells were excluded. Findings and caveats of the study: In several donors, around 5% of naive CD4 clonotypes appeared in common.

Sequenced by immunoSEQ multiplex PCR; TCRdb stores in-frame clones only, minus some. The table has more than 550,000 clones, around 90% seen once. Only one count was recorded for this clone. The antigen is undetermined. The same CDR3 also results from other DNA sequences found in this sample. The clonotype was recovered from a man aged 30 to 45 in good health. The specimen sequenced was naive CD8+ T cells sorted from blood.

The chain's CDR3 is CASSQDRGPYEQYF. DNA of the CDR3: TGCGCCAGCAGCCAAGATCGGGGTCCCTACGAGCAGTACTTC. V usage is TRBV4-3 and J usage is TRBJ2-7; D might be TRBD2 (5 bases). The CDR3 extends over 14 amino acids. V was clipped by 0 bases and J by 2 bases, with 8 bases between them. CDR1 is LGHNA, CDR2 YSLEER, per germline.